These 21 T cell receptor beta chains came from one sample sequenced in a study of cytomegalovirus exposure and HLA in healthy donors. Sequencing used immunoSEQ multiplex PCR; TCRdb keeps in-frame clones, though not all of them. The sample has a few hundred thousand clones, about nine tenths seen once. Sequenced: PBMCs. These receptors all come from a woman under 30 in good health and CMV-seronegative.

The chain employs TRBV6-5 and TRBJ2-3; 9 bases are a match to TRBD2. CDR1 is MNHEY and CDR2 is SVGAGI in the germline V gene. The CDR3 is made up of 13 amino acids. After removal of 7 bases from V and 4 bases from J, the junction contained 3 bases not matched to a gene. The CDR3 sequence is CASILAGADTQYF. In DNA, the CDR3 is TGTGCCAGCATTTTAGCGGGAGCAGATACGCAGTATTTT.

This clone occurred a few times. The chain has TRBV6-5 and TRBJ1-2; the match to TRBD1 covers 8 bases. Germline trimming cut 10 bases from V and 8 bases from J; bases unmatched to any gene: 9. This CDR3 spans 12 amino acids. Germline V gives CDR1 MNHEY, CDR2 SVGAGI. DNA of the CDR3: TGTGCCACCCGGACAGGGAACGTGGGCTACACCTTC. Translated: CATRTGNVGYTF.

A single count supports this clone. The chain employs TRBV27 and TRBJ2-7, with a possible D match to TRBD2 (6 bases). V lost 2 bases to trimming and J lost 5 bases, with 13 bases between them. CDR1 MNHEY and CDR2 SMNVEV come from the germline V gene (reference sequence). The CDR3 consists of 14 residues. CDR3 DNA: TGTGCCAGCAGTTTAGCCCCCGGAGGGCACGAGCAGTACTTC. Translated: CASSLAPGGHEQYF.

The J gene is TRBJ2-5, the V gene TRBV2, with D possibly matching TRBD1 (6 bases). The germline CDR1 and CDR2 sequences are SNHLY and FYNNEI. This CDR3 has 14 amino acids. Between the trimmed V and J ends, which lost 6 bases and 1 base, there was a span of 12 bases. In DNA, the CDR3 is TGTGCCAGCAGAGGGACATACCTCCAAGAGACCCAGTACTTC. The encoded protein is CASRGTYLQETQYF.

This clone was recorded only once. The rearrangement links TRBV11-2 to TRBJ2-2, with 7 bases fitting TRBD2. CDR1 SGHAT and CDR2 FQNNGV come from the germline V gene. V gave up 0 bases and J gave up 5 bases; unmatched junction bases: 9. CDR3 length equals 17 residues. As DNA, the CDR3 is TGTGCCAGCAGCTTAGATCGTCCGGGCGGGAGAACCGGGGAGCTGTTTTTT. This encodes CASSLDRPGGRTGELFF.

This rearrangement joins TRBV28 to TRBJ2-1, with TRBD2 matching 14 bases. V was clipped by 5 bases and J by 9 bases; unmatched bases: 3. The germline V gene encodes CDR1 MDHEN and CDR2 SYDVKM. The CDR3 runs to 14 residues. CDR3 sequence reads: CASSGTSGRVEQFF. The CDR3 DNA reads TGTGCCAGCAGTGGGACTAGCGGGAGAGTTGAGCAGTTCTTC.

The chain has TRBV29-1 and TRBJ2-7; D possibly corresponds to TRBD1 (5 bases). Trimming took off 4 bases at V and 5 bases at J, with 12 bases between the two ends. Germline CDR1 reads SQVTM; CDR2 reads ANQGSEA. CDR3 length: 12 amino acids. Here the CDR3 reads CSVAGQGNEQYF. CDR3 sequence (DNA): TGCAGCGTTGCCGGTCAGGGCAACGAGCAGTACTTC.

This clone turned up a few times. The rearrangement links TRBV10-3 to TRBJ2-7, with 8 bases matching TRBD1. The CDR3 is made up of 13 amino acids. The V and J ends lost 10 bases and 4 bases, in that order; junction bases with no gene match: 9. Germline CDR1 is ENHRY and CDR2 is SYGVKD. The CDR3 coding sequence is TGTGCCACCAAAGGACAGGGTAATTACGAGCAGTACTTC. Translated: CATKGQGNYEQYF.

This clone was counted a few times. The chain carries TRBV19 and TRBJ1-5, with 9 bases aligning to TRBD1. Germline V lookup: CDR1 LNHDA, CDR2 SQIVND (reference sequence). Trimming at V came to 7 bases and at J to 4 bases, leaving 14 bases not matched to a gene. The CDR3 has 17 amino acids. CDR3 amino acids: CASTHTLGTGLNQPQHF. In DNA, the CDR3 is TGTGCCAGTACTCATACCTTGGGGACAGGGTTGAATCAGCCCCAGCATTTT.

The sample holds one count of this clone. V is TRBV27 and J is TRBJ2-1, with 9 bases identical to TRBD1. Germline V CDR1 and CDR2: MNHEY, SMNVEV (reference sequence). J lost 4 bases, V lost 2 bases, and 0 bases had no gene match. The CDR3 contains 14 residues. The CDR3 DNA sequence: TGTGCCAGCAGTTTAGACAGGGGGTACAATGAGCAGTTCTTC. Amino acids: CASSLDRGYNEQFF.

This clone has a handful of counts. The rearrangement links TRBV9 to TRBJ1-2; D is uncertain. This CDR3 is built from 14 residues. Germline V CDR1 and CDR2: SGDLS, YYNGEE. V lost 4 bases, J lost 0 bases, and 10 bases lay in between. CDR3 protein: CASSPGAPNYGYTF. CDR3 nucleotide sequence: TGTGCCAGCAGCCCAGGCGCCCCTAACTATGGCTACACCTTC. The variable domain in full, completed from reference TRBV9 and TRBJ1-2, reads DSGVTQTPKHLITATGQRVTLRCSPRSGDLSVYWYQQSLDQGLQFLIQYYNGEERAKGNILERFSAQQFPDLHSELNLSSLELGDSALYFCASSPGAPNYGYTFGSGTRLTVV.

J is TRBJ2-2 and V is TRBV29-1, with 7 bases aligning to TRBD1. Losses at the gene ends were 8 bases for V and 4 bases for J; bases not matched to a gene: 4. The length of the CDR3 is 12 residues. Per the germline V gene, CDR1 is SQVTM and CDR2 is ANQGSEA. This chain's CDR3 is CSTRQGTGELFF. Written as DNA, the CDR3 is TGCAGCACCCGACAGGGCACCGGGGAGCTGTTTTTT.

The genes are TRBV18 and TRBJ1-1; TRBD1 matches at 12 bases. J gave up 2 bases and V 4 bases, and 11 bases lay outside the gene matches. CDR3 length equals 18 residues. The V gene's germline CDR1 is KGHSH and CDR2 LQKENI. In DNA form, the CDR3 reads TGTGCCAGCTCACGACAGGAAACCGGGACAGGGGGCAACACTGAAGCTTTCTTT. It yields the protein CASSRQETGTGGNTEAFF.

The V call is TRBV13, the J call TRBJ2-7; 9 nucleotides match TRBD2. This CDR3 is 14 amino acids long. The junction had 6 bases not matched to a gene; V was cut back by 4 bases and J by 5 bases. Looked up from germline, CDR1 is PRHDT and CDR2 is FYEKMQ (reference sequence). CDR3 residues: CASSSGLALDEQYF. CDR3 coding DNA: TGTGCCAGCAGCTCGGGACTAGCATTAGACGAGCAGTACTTC.

The chain combines TRBV7-2 with TRBJ2-7; no firm D call. Per germline, CDR1 SGHTA and CDR2 FQGNSA. The CDR3 is made up of 13 amino acids. V gave up 3 bases and J gave up 0 bases, with 6 bases separating them. This CDR3 is CASSLTPSYEQYF. The CDR3 nucleotides read TGTGCCAGCAGCTTGACTCCCTCCTACGAGCAGTACTTC.

This clone was seen at least ten times. The chain combines TRBV6-5 with TRBJ2-1, with TRBD1 matching over 9 bases. V was clipped by 2 bases and J by 4 bases; unmatched bases: 3. Germline lookup yields CDR1 MNHEY and CDR2 SVGAGI. The CDR3 has 15 residues. The CDR3 protein is CASSYRTGVYNEQFF. DNA of the CDR3: TGTGCCAGCAGTTACAGGACAGGGGTTTACAATGAGCAGTTCTTC.

The chain uses TRBV4-3 and TRBJ2-7; D possibly corresponds to TRBD2 (6 bases). Deletions cut 0 bases from V and 6 bases from J, with 21 bases between. The CDR3 has 17 residues. Germline V CDR1 and CDR2: LGHNA, YSLEER. CDR3 nucleotide sequence: TGCGCCAGCAGCCAAGACTCGAACCGGGACTTTTCTTTCGAGCAGTACTTC. Its translation: CASSQDSNRDFSFEQYF.

V and J are TRBV7-3 and TRBJ2-1; 12 nucleotides line up with TRBD2. In germline, CDR1 is SGHTA, CDR2 FQGTGA. Trimming took 4 bases from V and 7 from J; bases not matched to a gene: 5. The CDR3 extends over 15 amino acids. Written as DNA, the CDR3 is TGTGCCAGCAGCTCTAGCGGGAGGGCCAGTAATGAGCAGTTCTTC. Amino acids: CASSSSGRASNEQFF.

This clone showed up just a few times. The V and J genes are TRBV29-1 and TRBJ2-1; 10 bases align to TRBD2. The V gene's germline CDR1 is SQVTM and CDR2 ANQGSEA. This CDR3 contains 14 residues. V dropped 6 bases and J dropped 8; count of bases not matched to a gene: 10. CDR3 sequence: CSVDGLAAKDEQFF. DNA for the CDR3: TGCAGCGTAGATGGACTAGCGGCAAAAGATGAGCAGTTCTTC.

The V call is TRBV5-4, the J call TRBJ1-1; TRBD1 is a possible D gene (6 bases). This CDR3 is 13 amino acids long. From germline, CDR1 is SGHNT and CDR2 YYREEE (reference sequence). Deletions cut 4 bases from V and 3 bases from J, with 10 bases between. The CDR3 reads CASSTGTHTEAFF. CDR3 nucleotide sequence: TGTGCCAGCAGCACCGGGACACACACTGAAGCTTTCTTT.

Here the CDR3 DNA reads TGTGCCAGCAGGGAGAACCGGCTGGGAGGCACTGAAGCTTTCTTT. It yields the protein CASRENRLGGTEAFF. The chain recombines TRBV2 with TRBJ1-1; D gene ambiguous. V was cut by 6 bases and J by 4 bases, with 18 bases left in between. Germline lookup yields CDR1 SNHLY and CDR2 FYNNEI. This CDR3 region has 15 residues.